Below, one TCR beta chain is given with its context. These data come from a study of cytomegalovirus exposure and HLA in healthy donors. With 2 bases clipped from V and 2 bases from J, the junction kept 5 bases outside the gene matches. This CDR3 contains 16 residues. CDR1 is MGHRA, CDR2 YSYEKL, per germline. 60 Vbeta and 13 Jbeta primers were used in PCR. Generated by immunoSEQ multiplex PCR, the TCRdb table keeps only in-frame clones and is missing some. The sample shows around 110,000 clones, around 70% of them seen only once. Sequences were obtained from PBMCs. The V call is TRBV4-1, the J call TRBJ1-1; 10 nucleotides agree with TRBD1. The sequence derives from a woman between 18 and 29 years old in good health and CMV-seronegative. The CDR3 spells CASSQHGTGENTEAFF. The CDR3 DNA reads TGCGCCAGCAGCCAACATGGGACAGGGGAAAACACTGAAGCTTTCTTT.